A selection of T cell receptor beta chains follows, all from one sample in a study of blood T cell repertoires in COVID-19. The assay was immunoSEQ multiplex PCR, and TCRdb's table has in-frame clones only and misses some. Among some 240,000 clones listed, more than 65% were seen once. The sequencing input was peripheral blood. The receptors originated from a woman between 40 and 55 years old who had recovered from COVID-19. CDR3s include the opening cysteine and the closing phenylalanine or tryptophan. A D gene is named only where the DNA matches it firmly. The listing skips clone size in some rows; elsewhere it reads once, few, many or a size class.

d_gene,j_gene,abundance,v_gene,CDR3aa,CDR3nt
.,TRBJ2-7,.,TRBV18,CASSPPELRAHEQYF,TGTGCCAGCTCACCACCGGAGTTGAGAGCCCACGAGCAGTACTTC
TRBD1,TRBJ1-5,.,TRBV5-1,CASSLGTGYQPQHF,TGCGCCAGCAGCTTGGGGACAGGGTATCAGCCCCAGCATTTT
TRBD1,TRBJ2-7,.,TRBV3-1/TRBV3-2,CASSHRTGRGEQYF,TGTGCCAGCAGCCACCGGACAGGGAGAGGCGAGCAGTACTTC
TRBD1,TRBJ2-7,.,TRBV27,CASSSTGTGTYEQYF,TGTGCCAGCAGTTCAACCGGGACAGGGACCTACGAGCAGTACTTC
TRBD1,TRBJ1-2,.,TRBV14,CASSPRTGDGYTF,TGTGCCAGCAGCCCACGGACAGGCGATGGCTACACCTTC
TRBD2,TRBJ2-7,.,TRBV6-5,CASSYSRGEVGYEQYF,TGTGCCAGCAGTTACTCGCGGGGGGAGGTTGGTTACGAGCAGTACTTC
.,TRBJ1-1,.,TRBV2,CASRKEQGAEAFF,TGTGCCAGCAGAAAGGAACAGGGCGCTGAAGCTTTCTTT
.,TRBJ1-2,.,TRBV15,CATSGGGAFYGYTF,TGTGCCACCAGCGGTGGAGGGGCCTTCTATGGCTACACCTTC
TRBD1,TRBJ1-2,.,TRBV5-1,CASSLQGTDGYTF,TGCGCCAGCAGCTTACAGGGGACCGATGGCTACACCTTC
.,TRBJ1-1,.,TRBV4-3,CASSQGLFSTEAFF,TGCGCCAGCAGCCAAGGTTTGTTTAGTACTGAAGCTTTCTTT
TRBD1,TRBJ2-1,.,TRBV2,CASSAQGVGEQFF,TGTGCCAGCAGTGCTCAGGGGGTAGGTGAGCAGTTCTTC
.,TRBJ1-4,.,TRBV19,CASSISSVTNEKLFF,TGTGCCAGTAGTATCTCGAGTGTAACTAATGAAAAACTGTTTTTT
TRBD1,TRBJ1-1,.,TRBV18,CASSPDRGGATGTEAFF,TGTGCCAGCTCACCTGACAGGGGGGGTGCGACGGGCACTGAAGCTTTCTTT
TRBD1,TRBJ2-2,.,TRBV19,CASSAGRTGGRWELFF,TGTGCCAGTAGTGCAGGGCGGACAGGGGGTCGGTGGGAGCTGTTTTTT
.,TRBJ2-7,.,TRBV7-8,CASSLSRQVEQYF,TGTGCCAGCAGCTTAAGTAGACAGGTTGAGCAGTACTTC
.,TRBJ1-5,.,TRBV3-1/TRBV3-2,CASSQQTGSNQPQHF,TGTGCCAGCAGCCAACAGACAGGTAGCAATCAGCCCCAGCATTTT
.,TRBJ2-2,.,TRBV18,CASSPLAQDTGELFF,TGTGCCAGCTCACCACTCGCACAGGACACCGGGGAGCTGTTTTTT
.,TRBJ2-3,.,TRBV9,CASSAPGGAGTDTQYF,TGTGCCAGCAGCGCCCCTGGCGGGGCTGGCACAGATACGCAGTATTTT
.,TRBJ1-1,.,TRBV5-4,CASSFGGLVEAFF,TGTGCCAGCAGCTTCGGGGGGTTGGTCGAAGCTTTCTTT
.,TRBJ2-7,.,TRBV27,CASSLNTYYEQYF,TGTGCCAGCAGTCTTAACACATACTACGAGCAGTACTTC
.,TRBJ2-5,.,TRBV7-9,CASSLGTGFEETQYF,TGTGCCAGCAGCTTAGGAACAGGGTTTGAGGAGACCCAGTACTTC
.,TRBJ1-5,.,TRBV5-1,CASSPGETGNQPQHF,TGCGCCAGCAGCCCAGGGGAGACGGGCAATCAGCCCCAGCATTTT
TRBD2,TRBJ2-5,.,TRBV12-3/TRBV12-4,CASSLLAGGPQYF,TGTGCCAGCAGTTTATTAGCGGGGGGCCCCCAGTACTTC
TRBD2,TRBJ2-4,.,TRBV2,CASAGLLGGKNIQYF,TGTGCCAGCGCGGGACTACTCGGGGGCAAAAACATTCAGTACTTC
.,TRBJ1-6,.,TRBV13,CASSLYRDGGNSPLHF,TGTGCCAGCAGCTTATACAGGGATGGGGGAAATTCACCCCTCCACTTT
TRBD1,TRBJ1-5,once,TRBV11-2,CASSSTGESNQPQHF,TGTGCCAGCAGCTCCACAGGGGAAAGCAATCAGCCCCAGCATTTT
TRBD2,TRBJ2-3,few,TRBV7-2,CASSPKYLAGGLTDTQYF,TGTGCCAGCAGCCCAAAGTACCTAGCGGGGGGCCTGACAGATACGCAGTATTTT
.,TRBJ2-7,once,TRBV19,CASSIRTAYEQYF,TGTGCCAGTAGTATTCGGACAGCCTACGAGCAGTACTTC
.,TRBJ2-1,.,TRBV12-3/TRBV12-4,CASSHSSGGTKFF,TGTGCCAGCAGCCATTCGTCAGGGGGGACCAAGTTCTTC
TRBD1,TRBJ1-2,.,TRBV7-2,CASSPHRGPVYGYTF,TGTGCCAGCAGCCCCCACAGGGGGCCTGTCTATGGCTACACCTTC
TRBD2,TRBJ2-2,.,TRBV7-2,CASSLAAQRGGPGELFF,TGTGCCAGCAGCTTAGCGGCCCAGCGGGGGGGCCCCGGGGAGCTGTTTTTT
TRBD1,TRBJ2-5,few,TRBV9,CASSVATSGTGGQETQYF,TGTGCCAGCAGCGTAGCTACGTCGGGGACAGGGGGCCAGGAGACCCAGTACTTC
.,TRBJ1-4,.,TRBV18,CASSPMSGSEEKLFF,TGTGCCAGCTCACCGATGTCCGGGTCAGAGGAAAAACTGTTTTTT
TRBD1,TRBJ2-1,.,TRBV15,CATSRDRGPSYNEQFF,TGTGCCACCAGCAGAGACAGGGGGCCTTCCTACAATGAGCAGTTCTTC
.,TRBJ1-5,.,TRBV7-9,CASRLDGNSNQPQHF,TGTGCCAGCAGACTAGACGGGAATAGCAATCAGCCCCAGCATTTT
TRBD2,TRBJ2-1,.,TRBV6-6,CASSPHLAGGLGGEQFF,TGTGCCAGCAGTCCCCATCTAGCGGGGGGGCTAGGTGGTGAGCAGTTCTTC
.,TRBJ2-1,few,TRBV11-2,CASSFYVSGEQFF,TGTGCCAGCAGCTTCTATGTGAGCGGGGAGCAGTTCTTC
.,TRBJ1-1,.,TRBV5-4,CASLRGGARDTEAFF,TGTGCCAGCCTTCGGGGGGGGGCTCGTGACACTGAAGCTTTCTTT
.,TRBJ1-5,.,TRBV6-5,CASSSNQPQHF,TGTGCCAGCAGTTCAAATCAGCCCCAGCATTTT
.,TRBJ2-5,.,TRBV6-5,CASSHGQGFQETQYF,TGTGCCAGCAGCCATGGGCAGGGCTTCCAAGAGACCCAGTACTTC
.,TRBJ1-1,.,TRBV29-1,CSVEIRGSNTEAFF,TGCAGCGTTGAAATTCGGGGGTCTAACACTGAAGCTTTCTTT
.,TRBJ1-1,.,TRBV28,CASSLGRAEAFF,TGTGCCAGCAGTTTGGGCAGGGCTGAAGCTTTCTTT
.,TRBJ2-7,.,TRBV3-1/TRBV3-2,CASSLGGEQYF,TGTGCCAGCAGCCTCGGAGGCGAGCAGTACTTC
TRBD1,TRBJ1-1,.,TRBV7-9,CASSLGDRGRNAEAFF,TGTGCCAGCAGCTTAGGGGACAGGGGGCGTAATGCTGAAGCTTTCTTT
.,TRBJ2-3,.,TRBV6-5,CATTETGFTDTQYF,TGTGCCACAACAGAAACAGGGTTCACAGATACGCAGTATTTT
.,TRBJ1-1,few,TRBV2,CASSHAATFGGSNTEAFF,TGTGCCAGCAGCCATGCTGCAACTTTTGGGGGGTCTAACACTGAAGCTTTCTTT
TRBD2,TRBJ2-5,.,TRBV15,CATSRLSGDPGETQYF,TGTGCCACCAGCAGACTCAGCGGGGACCCGGGGGAGACCCAGTACTTC
.,TRBJ2-5,.,TRBV6-5,CASSRERSETQYF,TGTGCCAGCAGCCGCGAGCGGTCAGAGACCCAGTACTTC